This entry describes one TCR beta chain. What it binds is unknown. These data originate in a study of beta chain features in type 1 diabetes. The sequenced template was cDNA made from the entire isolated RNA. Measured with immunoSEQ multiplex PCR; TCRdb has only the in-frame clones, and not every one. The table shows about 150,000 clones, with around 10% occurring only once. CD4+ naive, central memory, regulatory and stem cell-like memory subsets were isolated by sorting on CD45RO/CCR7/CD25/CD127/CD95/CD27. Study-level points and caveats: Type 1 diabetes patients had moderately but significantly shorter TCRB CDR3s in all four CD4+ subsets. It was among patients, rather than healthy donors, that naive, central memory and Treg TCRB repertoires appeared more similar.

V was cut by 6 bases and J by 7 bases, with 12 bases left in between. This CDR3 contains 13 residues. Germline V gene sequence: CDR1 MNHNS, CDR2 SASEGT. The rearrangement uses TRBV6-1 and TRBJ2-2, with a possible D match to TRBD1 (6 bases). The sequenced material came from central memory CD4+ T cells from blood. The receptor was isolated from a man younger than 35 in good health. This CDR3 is CASRYRDNGELFF. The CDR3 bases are TGTGCCAGCAGATACAGGGATAACGGGGAGCTGTTTTTT.